This is a list of T cell receptor beta chains from one sample in a study of cytomegalovirus exposure and HLA in healthy donors. Using immunoSEQ multiplex PCR, the repertoire was profiled, and TCRdb retains in-frame clones only, with some absent. The data show 80,000 or so clones, under 70% seen once. What was sequenced was PBMCs. Receptor source: a woman in her 50s in good health and CMV-seropositive. CDR3s include the opening cysteine and the closing phenylalanine or tryptophan. The order of the fields is V gene, D gene, clone size, J gene, CDR3 DNA, CDR3 protein. A D gene is named only where the DNA matches it firmly. Only part of the rows carry a size: once, few, many, or a class if the clone is expanded.

TRBV6-5	-	-	TRBJ2-3	TGTGCCAGCAGCGACGGGGGACTTGGCACAGATACGCAGTATTTT	CASSDGGLGTDTQYF
TRBV19	TRBD1	-	TRBJ2-2	TGTGCCAGTAGTCCCAAGGACAGGGGGCATAGCGGGGAGCTGTTTTTT	CASSPKDRGHSGELFF
TRBV5-4	-	-	TRBJ2-5	TGTGCCAGCAGCTTGGAAGAGGCCCAGTACTTC	CASSLEEAQYF
TRBV7-9	TRBD1	few	TRBJ1-1	TGTGCCAGCAGCCTTAGAAGGGACAGGGTTGCGAACACTGAAGCTTTCTTT	CASSLRRDRVANTEAFF
TRBV18	TRBD1	-	TRBJ1-1	TGTGCCAGCTCACCTCAGGGGGCTCGGACTGAAGCTTTCTTT	CASSPQGARTEAFF
TRBV29-1	-	-	TRBJ1-2	TGCAGCGCCGACGACTCGGGAGGGATTGATGGCTACACCTTC	CSADDSGGIDGYTF
TRBV6-4	TRBD2	once	TRBJ2-1	TGTGCCAGCAGTGAATCGGGGGGGGCTGGGAATGAGCAGTTCTTC	CASSESGGAGNEQFF
TRBV5-4	TRBD2	-	TRBJ2-4	TGTGCCAGCAGCAGGCGGGGGGAACGTGGAAACATTCAGTACTTC	CASSRRGERGNIQYF
TRBV6-6	-	-	TRBJ2-1	TGTGCCAGCAGTCTACTATCGAATGAGCAGTTCTTC	CASSLLSNEQFF
TRBV13	-	-	TRBJ1-1	TGTGCCAGCGGGCGAGAGGCAGGGGTGAACACTGAAGCTTTCTTT	CASGREAGVNTEAFF
TRBV11-2	-	-	TRBJ1-2	TGTGCCAGCAGCCCCTCCTATGGCTACACCTTC	CASSPSYGYTF
TRBV2	TRBD1	few	TRBJ1-1	TGTGCTACGCGGACAGGGGGAAACACTGAAGCTTTCTTT	CATRTGGNTEAFF
TRBV7-6	TRBD1	few	TRBJ1-4	TGTGCCAGCAGCTTAGTCCCGGGACAGGGAGGGGATGAAAAACTGTTTTTT	CASSLVPGQGGDEKLFF
TRBV6-5	TRBD1	-	TRBJ1-3	TGTGCCAGCAGCATCGGGACAGGGTCTGGAAACACCATATATTTT	CASSIGTGSGNTIYF
TRBV28	-	few	TRBJ1-3	TGTGCCAGCAGTTACAGGGCTGGAAACACCATATATTTT	CASSYRAGNTIYF
TRBV7-2	TRBD1	-	TRBJ1-6	TGTGCCAGCAGCTCCCCGGGGACAGCGGGTTCACCCCTCCACTTT	CASSSPGTAGSPLHF
TRBV6-6	-	-	TRBJ1-4	TGTGCCAGCAGGAACCGGGTTCATAATGAAAAACTGTTTTTT	CASRNRVHNEKLFF
TRBV9	-	-	TRBJ1-5	TGTGCCAGCAGCCCTAGTTGGGGGGGGGAGCCCCAGCATTTT	CASSPSWGGEPQHF
TRBV18	-	-	TRBJ1-3	TGTGCCAGCTCACTAGGAGTCGATGGAAACACCATATATTTT	CASSLGVDGNTIYF
TRBV10-2	-	few	TRBJ1-3	TGCGCCAGCAGCCCTAGACAGCGAGGAAACACCATATATTTT	CASSPRQRGNTIYF
TRBV5-4	TRBD1	-	TRBJ1-2	TGTGCCAGCAGCTTGACCTTCAGGGGGACCTATGGCTACACCTTC	CASSLTFRGTYGYTF
TRBV11-3	-	-	TRBJ2-2	TGTGCCAGCAGCCCGCACGGCGGGGAGCTGTTTTTT	CASSPHGGELFF
TRBV5-5	-	-	TRBJ2-2	TGTGCCAGCAGCTTGGATTGGGGGGCCGGGGAGCTGTTTTTT	CASSLDWGAGELFF
TRBV7-6	-	once	TRBJ1-1	TGTGCCAGCAGCCCGGGTCTTACTGAAGCTTTCTTT	CASSPGLTEAFF
TRBV10-3	-	once	TRBJ2-3	TGTGCCATCAGTCCCCCCCGCCTATCTAGCACAGATACGCAGTATTTT	CAISPPRLSSTDTQYF
TRBV19	TRBD1	-	TRBJ2-6	TGTGCCAGTAGTATGAGACAGGGGGTCTCTGGGGCCAACGTCCTGACTTTC	CASSMRQGVSGANVLTF
TRBV4-1	-	-	TRBJ1-1	TGCGCCAGCAGCCCGGGGAGTAACACTGAAGCTTTCTTT	CASSPGSNTEAFF
TRBV18	TRBD1	-	TRBJ1-1	TGTGCCAGCTCACCTCAAGGGGGCTTGAACACTGAAGCTTTCTTT	CASSPQGGLNTEAFF
TRBV7-2	TRBD1	-	TRBJ2-7	TGTGCCAGCAGCCGCCAGGGACAGGCCTACGAGCAGTACTTC	CASSRQGQAYEQYF
TRBV2	-	-	TRBJ1-2	TGTGCCAGCAGTGACGCAGGGGAACGCTCCTATGGCTACACCTTC	CASSDAGERSYGYTF
TRBV5-1	-	-	TRBJ2-3	TGCGCCAGCAGCCTCCCCAGCACAGATACGCAGTATTTT	CASSLPSTDTQYF
TRBV6-1	TRBD1	-	TRBJ2-5	TGTGCCAGCAGTCAAAGGACAGGCCGAACGGAGACCCAGTACTTC	CASSQRTGRTETQYF
TRBV19	-	-	TRBJ1-4	TGTGCCAGTAGTATACTTGGAGGGATAACTAATGAAAAACTGTTTTTT	CASSILGGITNEKLFF
TRBV15	-	-	TRBJ1-3	TGTGCCACCAGCAGTCGGGGGAGCAGCTCTGGAAACGCCATATATTTT	CATSSRGSSSGNAIYF
TRBV29-1	-	-	TRBJ1-6	TGCAGCGTTGAGGCAGAACCGAATTCACCCCTCCACTTT	CSVEAEPNSPLHF
TRBV7-3	TRBD1	-	TRBJ2-7	TGTGCCAGCAGCTTAGGACAGGGTGACTCCTACGAGCAGTACTTC	CASSLGQGDSYEQYF
TRBV27	TRBD1	-	TRBJ2-1	TGTGCCAGCAGTGTGGACAGGAGGTCCTACAATGAGCAGTTCTTC	CASSVDRRSYNEQFF
TRBV19	TRBD2	-	TRBJ2-5	TGTGCCACCTCCGGGGGGATGGGAGAGACCCAGTACTTC	CATSGGMGETQYF
TRBV9	-	once	TRBJ2-5	TGTGCCAGCAGCCCAGTGTCTGGGGCCGGGACCCAGTACTTC	CASSPVSGAGTQYF
TRBV10-3	TRBD2	-	TRBJ2-5	TGTGCCATCAGGAGACTAGCGGAAGAGACCCAGTACTTC	CAIRRLAEETQYF
TRBV7-9	-	-	TRBJ1-6	TGTGCCAGCAGCTTAGCGCCCGGGAATTCACCCCTCCACTTT	CASSLAPGNSPLHF
TRBV5-1	-	-	TRBJ1-3	TGCGCCAGCAGCAACGCTCCCGGGGGGGCAGGAAACACCATATATTTT	CASSNAPGGAGNTIYF